A selection of T cell receptor beta chains follows, all from one sample in a study of CD8+CD57+ T cells in acquired aplastic anemia. TCRdb redid the calling of the reads with MiXCR, one entry per CDR3 protein. The table has about 270,000 distinct CDR3 sequences, around three fifths seen once. The sample was sorted CD4+, CD8+, or CD8+CD57+ T cells (not recorded which) from PBMCs. These receptors all come from a human donor with severe aplastic anemia or a healthy control (not recorded which). The conserved cysteine and the conserved F or W are not part of the CDR3 here. Each record gives: J gene, V gene, CDR3 protein.

j_gene: TRBJ2-2; v_gene: TRBV10-3; CDR3aa: AISESSSLNSRRFELF
j_gene: TRBJ1-2; v_gene: TRBV5-1; CDR3aa: ASSLSGTILYT
j_gene: TRBJ2-6; v_gene: TRBV6-2/TRBV6-3; CDR3aa: ASSYLPGQGVRGANVLT
j_gene: TRBJ2-5; v_gene: TRBV5-8; CDR3aa: ASSTETLYQETQY
j_gene: TRBJ1-3; v_gene: TRBV5-5; CDR3aa: ASSFSFPTPPGNTIY
j_gene: TRBJ2-1; v_gene: TRBV7-8; CDR3aa: ASSWAGAYNEQF
j_gene: TRBJ2-7; v_gene: TRBV7-6; CDR3aa: ASSLIGEGRWD
j_gene: TRBJ2-1; v_gene: TRBV11-2; CDR3aa: ASSRGLAGGASLPG
j_gene: TRBJ2-2; v_gene: TRBV20-1; CDR3aa: SAKDRGELF
j_gene: TRBJ1-2; v_gene: TRBV9; CDR3aa: ASLIRGALT
j_gene: TRBJ2-7; v_gene: TRBV7-2; CDR3aa: ASSLRGRHEQY
j_gene: TRBJ2-3; v_gene: TRBV4-2; CDR3aa: ASSQDPLGYGTSEDTQY
j_gene: TRBJ2-1; v_gene: TRBV5-4; CDR3aa: ASSLGVGDFASEQF
j_gene: TRBJ2-7; v_gene: TRBV7-2; CDR3aa: ASSLGQLPYEQY
j_gene: TRBJ2-3; v_gene: TRBV25-1; CDR3aa: ASSGRGVGDTQY
j_gene: TRBJ2-1; v_gene: TRBV5-1; CDR3aa: ASSGTGTSGMNKQF
j_gene: TRBJ2-1; v_gene: TRBV20-1; CDR3aa: SAGLWNRLF
j_gene: TRBJ1-3; v_gene: TRBV5-4; CDR3aa: ASSFGGGSSGNTIY
j_gene: TRBJ1-5; v_gene: TRBV10-3; CDR3aa: AISEMGEGQPQH
j_gene: TRBJ2-7; v_gene: TRBV2; CDR3aa: ASSEAYEQY
j_gene: TRBJ2-4; v_gene: TRBV7-9; CDR3aa: ASEDGPELAKNIQY
j_gene: TRBJ1-2; v_gene: TRBV7-8; CDR3aa: ASSLAGGTYGYT
j_gene: TRBJ1-1; v_gene: TRBV6-5; CDR3aa: ASSQTGAVTEAF
j_gene: TRBJ2-7; v_gene: TRBV12-5; CDR3aa: ASGLVQGYPYEQY
j_gene: TRBJ1-4; v_gene: TRBV7-6; CDR3aa: ASSLRDRVGEKLF
j_gene: TRBJ2-1; v_gene: TRBV5-8; CDR3aa: ASSHQPHEQF
j_gene: TRBJ2-3; v_gene: TRBV4-2; CDR3aa: ASSQNRGSTDTQY
j_gene: TRBJ1-2; v_gene: TRBV20-1; CDR3aa: SAPAGTGHYGYT
j_gene: TRBJ2-7; v_gene: TRBV20-1; CDR3aa: SAKTRTGGPYEQY
j_gene: TRBJ2-5; v_gene: TRBV12-3/TRBV12-4; CDR3aa: ASSSRDRGETQY
j_gene: .; v_gene: TRBV5-1; CDR3aa: ASSPDLNEQY
j_gene: TRBJ2-7; v_gene: TRBV28; CDR3aa: ASSLRGSPYEQY
j_gene: TRBJ2-7; v_gene: TRBV5-1; CDR3aa: ASSLGGTGLYEQY
j_gene: TRBJ1-4; v_gene: TRBV4-1; CDR3aa: ASSHVGQGLRKLF
j_gene: TRBJ1-1; v_gene: TRBV15; CDR3aa: ATSREGFGAF
j_gene: TRBJ1-1; v_gene: TRBV2; CDR3aa: ASTSWTSGGRIEAF
j_gene: TRBJ2-7; v_gene: TRBV6-2/TRBV6-3; CDR3aa: ASSYSAGGDYEQY
j_gene: TRBJ2-5; v_gene: TRBV15; CDR3aa: ATSRDRIFRETQY
j_gene: TRBJ1-2; v_gene: TRBV2; CDR3aa: ASSEQDDYGYT
j_gene: TRBJ2-7; v_gene: TRBV18; CDR3aa: ASSPTGYEQY
j_gene: TRBJ1-4; v_gene: TRBV2; CDR3aa: ASRIDEKLF
j_gene: TRBJ1-4; v_gene: TRBV19; CDR3aa: ASRPRDRGATNEKLF
j_gene: TRBJ2-7; v_gene: TRBV15; CDR3aa: ATSSLARGDEQY
j_gene: TRBJ2-7; v_gene: TRBV10-1; CDR3aa: ASSESKAPPCSYEQY
j_gene: TRBJ2-7; v_gene: TRBV7-9; CDR3aa: AGGTGGGRYEQY
j_gene: TRBJ1-5; v_gene: TRBV20-1; CDR3aa: SAGRTGVYQPQH
j_gene: TRBJ1-5; v_gene: TRBV24-1; CDR3aa: ATSWGVAQPQH
j_gene: TRBJ2-7; v_gene: TRBV9; CDR3aa: ASSEGQVAYEQY
j_gene: TRBJ1-6; v_gene: TRBV12-3/TRBV12-4; CDR3aa: ASSSSDNSPLH
j_gene: TRBJ2-5; v_gene: TRBV7-2; CDR3aa: ASSQRGRKETQY
j_gene: TRBJ2-2; v_gene: TRBV5-1; CDR3aa: ASSTRDSHTGELF
j_gene: TRBJ2-3; v_gene: TRBV19; CDR3aa: ASSIITGATDTQY
j_gene: TRBJ2-3; v_gene: TRBV7-7; CDR3aa: ASSLDPWDTQY
j_gene: TRBJ1-1; v_gene: TRBV9; CDR3aa: ASSPRGGLGTEAF
j_gene: TRBJ2-7; v_gene: TRBV2; CDR3aa: ASSEAGYAGVDEQY